This TCR beta chain was recorded in a study of T cell responses to AZD1222 COVID-19 vaccine. This clone was picked up one time. Its antigen remains unknown. Trimming took off 4 bases at V and 7 bases at J, with 15 bases between the two ends. Per germline, CDR1 MNHEY and CDR2 SVGAGI. CDR3 length: 14 residues. The table came from immunoSEQ multiplex PCR; TCRdb's copy has only in-frame clones and leaves some out. This sample yields 99,000 or so clones, of which over 90% are seen a single time; 4.5% to 5% belongs to the top ten. Notes on the study in general: Within unmutated variant regions lay the reported targets of nearly half of spike-specific TCRs. Researchers report vaccine-associated CD4 TCRs spanning spike, with dominance at 160-218 and 743-854. Baseline serology detected seropositivity in only six AZD1222 recipients. In all cases, repertoires were sampled only after the peak T cell response.

This clonotype originated in an adult in good health. The chain uses TRBV6-5 and TRBJ2-3; no firm D call. The specimen comprised peripheral blood, sampled on day 0 of AZD1222 vaccination. Here the CDR3 DNA reads TGTGCCAGCAGTTCCCGGGCCCTAGGCTATACGCAGTATTTT. It translates to CASSSRALGYTQYF.